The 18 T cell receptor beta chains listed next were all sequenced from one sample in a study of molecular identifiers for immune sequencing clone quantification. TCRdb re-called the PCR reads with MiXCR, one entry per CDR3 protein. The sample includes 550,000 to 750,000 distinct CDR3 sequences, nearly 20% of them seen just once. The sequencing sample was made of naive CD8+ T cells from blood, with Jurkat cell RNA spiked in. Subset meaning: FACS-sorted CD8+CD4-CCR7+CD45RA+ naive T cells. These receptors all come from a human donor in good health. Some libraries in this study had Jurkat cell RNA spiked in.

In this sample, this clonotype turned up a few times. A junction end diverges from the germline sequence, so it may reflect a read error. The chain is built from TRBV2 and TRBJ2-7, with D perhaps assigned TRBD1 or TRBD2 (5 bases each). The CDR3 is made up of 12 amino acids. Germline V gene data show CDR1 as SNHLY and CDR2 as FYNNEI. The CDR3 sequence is CASSDSGVEGSF. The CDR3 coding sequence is TGTGCCAGCAGTGACTCCGGGGTCGAGGGGAGCTTC.

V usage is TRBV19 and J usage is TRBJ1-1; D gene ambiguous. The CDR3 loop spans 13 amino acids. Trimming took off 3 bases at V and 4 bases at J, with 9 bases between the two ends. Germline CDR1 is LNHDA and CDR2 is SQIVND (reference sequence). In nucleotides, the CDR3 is TGTGCCAGTAGTATTCCCGGCCCCACTGAAGCTTTCTTT. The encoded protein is CASSIPGPTEAFF.

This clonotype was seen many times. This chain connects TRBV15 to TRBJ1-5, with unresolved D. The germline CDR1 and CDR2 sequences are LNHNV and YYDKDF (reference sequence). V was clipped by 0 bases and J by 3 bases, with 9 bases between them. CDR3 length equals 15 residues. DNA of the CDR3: TGTGCCACCAGCAGAGATGAGGGATCCAATCAGCCCCAGCATTTT. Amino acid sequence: CATSRDEGSNQPQHF.

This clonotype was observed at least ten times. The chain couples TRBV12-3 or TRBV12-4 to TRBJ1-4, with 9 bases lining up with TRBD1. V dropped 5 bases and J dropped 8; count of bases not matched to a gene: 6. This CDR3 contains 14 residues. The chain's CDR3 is CASSTWDRDEKLFF. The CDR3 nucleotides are TGTGCCAGCAGTACCTGGGACAGGGACGAAAAACTGTTTTTT.

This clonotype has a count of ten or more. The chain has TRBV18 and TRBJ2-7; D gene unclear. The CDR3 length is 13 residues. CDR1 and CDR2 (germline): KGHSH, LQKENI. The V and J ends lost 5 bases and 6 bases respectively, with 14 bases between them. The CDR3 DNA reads TGTGCCAGCTCAGATCTGGGTTCGGGCGAGCAGTACTTC. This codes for CASSDLGSGEQYF. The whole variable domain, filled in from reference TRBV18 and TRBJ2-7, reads NAGVMQNPRHLVRRRGQEARLRCSPMKGHSHVYWYRQLPEEGLKFMVYLQKENIIDESGMPKERFSAEFPKEGPSILRIQQVVRGDSAAYFCASSDLGSGEQYFGPGTRLTVT.

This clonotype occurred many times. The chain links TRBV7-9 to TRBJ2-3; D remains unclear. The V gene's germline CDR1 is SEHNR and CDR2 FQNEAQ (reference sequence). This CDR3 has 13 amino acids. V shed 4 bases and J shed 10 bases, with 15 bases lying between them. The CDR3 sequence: CASSSPSGDAQYF. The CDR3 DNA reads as TGTGCCAGCAGCTCCCCTTCGGGCGATGCGCAGTATTTT.

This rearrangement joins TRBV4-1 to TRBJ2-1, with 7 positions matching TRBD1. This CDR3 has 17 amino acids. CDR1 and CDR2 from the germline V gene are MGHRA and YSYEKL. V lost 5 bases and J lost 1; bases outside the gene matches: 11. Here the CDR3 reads CASSVTTDRSSYNEQFF. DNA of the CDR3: TGCGCCAGCAGCGTTACAACGGACAGGAGTTCCTACAATGAGCAGTTCTTC.

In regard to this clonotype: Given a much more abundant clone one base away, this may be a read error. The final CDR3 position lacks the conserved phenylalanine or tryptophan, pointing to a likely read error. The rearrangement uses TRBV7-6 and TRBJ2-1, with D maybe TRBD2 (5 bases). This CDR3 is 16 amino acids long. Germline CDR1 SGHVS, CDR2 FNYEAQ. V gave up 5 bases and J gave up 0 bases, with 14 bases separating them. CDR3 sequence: CASSPSLAGSYNEQFS. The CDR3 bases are TGTGCCAGCAGCCCCTCACTGGCGGGCTCCTACAATGAGCAGTTCTCC.

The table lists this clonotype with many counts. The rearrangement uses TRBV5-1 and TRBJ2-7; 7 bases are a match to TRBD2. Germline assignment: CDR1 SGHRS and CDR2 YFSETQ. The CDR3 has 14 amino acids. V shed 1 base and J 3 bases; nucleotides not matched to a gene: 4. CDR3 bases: TGCGCCAGCAGCTTGACTAGCGATAACTACGAGCAGTACTTC. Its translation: CASSLTSDNYEQYF. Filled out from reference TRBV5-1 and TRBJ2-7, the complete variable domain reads KAGVTQTPRYLIKTRGQQVTLSCSPISGHRSVSWYQQTPGQGLQFLFEYFSETQRNKGNFPGRFSGRQFSNSRSEMNVSTLELGDSALYLCASSLTSDNYEQYFGPGTRLTVT.

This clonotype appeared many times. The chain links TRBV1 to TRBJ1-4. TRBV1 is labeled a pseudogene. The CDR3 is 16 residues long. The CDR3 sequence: CTSSQSVRRSNEKLFF. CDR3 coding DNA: TGCACCAGCAGCCAATCAGTCAGGCGATCTAATGAAAAACTGTTTTTT.

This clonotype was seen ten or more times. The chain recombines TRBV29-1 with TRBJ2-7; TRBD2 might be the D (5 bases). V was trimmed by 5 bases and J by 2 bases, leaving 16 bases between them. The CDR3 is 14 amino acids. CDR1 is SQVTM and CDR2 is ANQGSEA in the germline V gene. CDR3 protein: CSVLLVKDAYEQYF. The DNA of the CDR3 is TGCAGCGTTCTACTAGTAAAGGATGCCTACGAGCAGTACTTC.

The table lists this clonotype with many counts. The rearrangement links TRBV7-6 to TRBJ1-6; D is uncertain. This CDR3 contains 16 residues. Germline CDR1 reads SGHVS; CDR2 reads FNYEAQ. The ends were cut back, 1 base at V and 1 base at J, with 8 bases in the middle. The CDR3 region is CASSLVALSYNSPLHF. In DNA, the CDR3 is TGTGCCAGCAGCTTAGTAGCTCTGTCCTATAATTCACCCCTCCACTTT.

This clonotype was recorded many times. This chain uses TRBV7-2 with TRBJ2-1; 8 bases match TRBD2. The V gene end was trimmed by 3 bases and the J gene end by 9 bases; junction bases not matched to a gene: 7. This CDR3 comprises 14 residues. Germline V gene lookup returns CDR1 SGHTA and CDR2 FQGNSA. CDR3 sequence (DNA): TGTGCCAGCAGCTTTGCCGGGGGGGACACTGAGCAGTTCTTC. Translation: CASSFAGGDTEQFF.

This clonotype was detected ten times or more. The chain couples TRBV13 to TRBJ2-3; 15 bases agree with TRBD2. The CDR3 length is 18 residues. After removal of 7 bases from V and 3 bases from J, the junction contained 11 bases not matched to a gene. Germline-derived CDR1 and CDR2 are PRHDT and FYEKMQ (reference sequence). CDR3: CASTHPGLAGGRTDTQYF. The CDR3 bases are TGTGCCAGCACCCATCCGGGACTAGCGGGAGGTAGAACAGATACGCAGTATTTT. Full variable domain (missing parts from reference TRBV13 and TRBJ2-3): AAGVIQSPRHLIKEKRETATLKCYPIPRHDTVYWYQQGPGQDPQFLISFYEKMQSDKGSIPDRFSAQQFSDYHSELNMSSLELGDSALYFCASTHPGLAGGRTDTQYFGPGTRLTVL.

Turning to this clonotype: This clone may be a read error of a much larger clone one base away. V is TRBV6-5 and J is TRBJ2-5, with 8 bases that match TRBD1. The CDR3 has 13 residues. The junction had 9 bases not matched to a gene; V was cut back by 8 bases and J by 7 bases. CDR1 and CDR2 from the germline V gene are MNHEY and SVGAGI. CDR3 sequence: CASGAGGSGTQYF. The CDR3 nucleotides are TGTGCCAGCGGTGCAGGGGGCAGCGGGACCCAGTACTTC.

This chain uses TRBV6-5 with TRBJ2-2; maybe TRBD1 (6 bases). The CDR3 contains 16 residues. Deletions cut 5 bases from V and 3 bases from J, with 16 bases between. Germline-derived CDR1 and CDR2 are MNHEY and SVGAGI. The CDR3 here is CASSTSDRSDTGELFF. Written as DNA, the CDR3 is TGTGCCAGCAGTACCTCAGACAGGTCGGACACCGGGGAGCTGTTTTTT.

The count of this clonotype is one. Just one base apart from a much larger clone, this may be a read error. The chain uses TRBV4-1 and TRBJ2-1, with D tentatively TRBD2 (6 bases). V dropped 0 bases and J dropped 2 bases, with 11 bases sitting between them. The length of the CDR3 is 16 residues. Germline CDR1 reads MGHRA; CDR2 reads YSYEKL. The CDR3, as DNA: TGCGCCAGCAGCCAAGATTCCGGGGAGGCCTACAATGAGCAGTTCTTC. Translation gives CASSQDSGEAYNEQFF.

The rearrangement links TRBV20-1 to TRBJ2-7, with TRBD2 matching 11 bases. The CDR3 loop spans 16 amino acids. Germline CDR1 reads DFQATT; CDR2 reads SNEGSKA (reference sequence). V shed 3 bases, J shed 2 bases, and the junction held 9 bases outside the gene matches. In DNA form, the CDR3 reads TGCAGTGCTAGCTCAATAGATAGCGGGGGGGCCTACGAGCAGTACTTC. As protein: CSASSIDSGGAYEQYF.